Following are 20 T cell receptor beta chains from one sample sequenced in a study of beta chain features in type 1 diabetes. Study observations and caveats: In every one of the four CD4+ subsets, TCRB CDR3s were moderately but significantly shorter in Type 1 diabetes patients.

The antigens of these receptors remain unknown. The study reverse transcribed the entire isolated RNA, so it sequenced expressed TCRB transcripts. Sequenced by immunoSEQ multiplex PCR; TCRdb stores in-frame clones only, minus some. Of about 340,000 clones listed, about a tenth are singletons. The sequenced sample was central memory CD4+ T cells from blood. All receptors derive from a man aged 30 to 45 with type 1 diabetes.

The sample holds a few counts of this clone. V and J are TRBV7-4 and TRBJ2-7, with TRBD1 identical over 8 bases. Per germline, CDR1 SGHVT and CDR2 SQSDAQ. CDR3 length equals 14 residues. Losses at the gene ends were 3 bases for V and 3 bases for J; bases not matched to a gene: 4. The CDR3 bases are TGTGCCAGCAGCTTCCACAGGGGGATCTACGAGCAGTACTTC. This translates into CASSFHRGIYEQYF.

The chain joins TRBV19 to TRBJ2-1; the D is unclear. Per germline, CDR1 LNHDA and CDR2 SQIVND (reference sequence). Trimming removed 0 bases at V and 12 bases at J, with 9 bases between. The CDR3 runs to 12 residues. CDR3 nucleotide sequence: TGTGCCAGTAGTATAGATATGCAAGGGCAGTTCTTC. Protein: CASSIDMQGQFF.

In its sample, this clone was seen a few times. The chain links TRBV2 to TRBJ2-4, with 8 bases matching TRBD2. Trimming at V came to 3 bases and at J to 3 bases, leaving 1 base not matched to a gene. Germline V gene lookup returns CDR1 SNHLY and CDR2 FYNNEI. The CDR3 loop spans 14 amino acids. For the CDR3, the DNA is TGTGCCAGCAGTGACCGGGGGGGCAAAAACATTCAGTACTTC. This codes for CASSDRGGKNIQYF.

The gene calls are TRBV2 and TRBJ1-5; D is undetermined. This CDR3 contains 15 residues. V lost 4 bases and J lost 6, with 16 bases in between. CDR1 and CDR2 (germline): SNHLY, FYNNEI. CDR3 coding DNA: TGTGCCAGCAGTGCCGAGGGCTGGGGTGGTCAGCCCCAGCATTTT. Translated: CASSAEGWGGQPQHF.

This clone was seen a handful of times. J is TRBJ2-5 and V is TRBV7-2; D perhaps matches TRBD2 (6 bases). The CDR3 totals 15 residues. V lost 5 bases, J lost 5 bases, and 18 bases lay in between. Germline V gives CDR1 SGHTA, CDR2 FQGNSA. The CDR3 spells CASSPRDFSGETQYF. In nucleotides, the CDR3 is TGTGCCAGCAGCCCCCGGGACTTCTCAGGGGAGACCCAGTACTTC. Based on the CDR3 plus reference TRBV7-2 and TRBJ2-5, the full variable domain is GAGVSQSPSNKVTEKGKDVELRCDPISGHTALYWYRQSLGQGLEFLIYFQGNSAPDKSGLPSDRFSAERTGGSVSTLTIQRTQQEDSAVYLCASSPRDFSGETQYFGPGTRLLVL.

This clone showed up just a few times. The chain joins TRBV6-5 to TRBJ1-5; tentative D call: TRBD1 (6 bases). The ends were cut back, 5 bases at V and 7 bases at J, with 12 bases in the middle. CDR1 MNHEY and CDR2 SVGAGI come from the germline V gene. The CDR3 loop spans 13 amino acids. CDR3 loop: CASSRGLEQPQHF. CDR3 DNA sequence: TGTGCCAGCAGTCGGGGGCTGGAGCAGCCCCAGCATTTT.

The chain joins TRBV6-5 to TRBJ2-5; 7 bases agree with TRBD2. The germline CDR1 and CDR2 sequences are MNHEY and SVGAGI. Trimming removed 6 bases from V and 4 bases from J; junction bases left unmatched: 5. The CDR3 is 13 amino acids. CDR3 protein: CASRRGGPETQYF. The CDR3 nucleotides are TGTGCCAGCAGGAGGGGAGGGCCAGAGACCCAGTACTTC.

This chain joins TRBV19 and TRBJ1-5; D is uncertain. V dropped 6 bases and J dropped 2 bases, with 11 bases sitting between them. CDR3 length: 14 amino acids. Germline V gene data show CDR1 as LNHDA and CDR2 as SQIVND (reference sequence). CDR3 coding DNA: TGTGCCAGTAGGATACTCAATGGCAATCAGCCCCAGCATTTT. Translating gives CASRILNGNQPQHF.

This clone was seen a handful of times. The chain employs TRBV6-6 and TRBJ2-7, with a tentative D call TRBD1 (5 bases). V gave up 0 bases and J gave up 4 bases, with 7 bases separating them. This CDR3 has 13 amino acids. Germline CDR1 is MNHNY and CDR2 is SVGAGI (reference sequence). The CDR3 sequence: CASSYSRQYEQYF. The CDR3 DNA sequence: TGTGCCAGCAGTTACTCAAGACAGTACGAGCAGTACTTC.

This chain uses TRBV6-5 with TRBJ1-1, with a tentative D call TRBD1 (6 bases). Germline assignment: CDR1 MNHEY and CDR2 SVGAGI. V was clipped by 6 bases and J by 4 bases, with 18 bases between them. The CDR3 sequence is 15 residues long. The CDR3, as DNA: TGTGCCAGCAGCGATCCCCGGGGGCGGGTCACTGAAGCTTTCTTT. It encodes CASSDPRGRVTEAFF.

CDR3 sequence reads: CASSRAGGGTDTQYF. The CDR3 nucleotides are TGTGCCAGCAGTCGAGCGGGGGGGGGCACAGATACGCAGTATTTT. The chain employs TRBV6-6 and TRBJ2-3, with 10 bases that match TRBD2. Trimming took 5 bases from V and 1 from J; bases not matched to a gene: 3. CDR1 MNHNY and CDR2 SVGAGI come from the germline V gene (reference sequence). The CDR3 loop spans 15 amino acids.

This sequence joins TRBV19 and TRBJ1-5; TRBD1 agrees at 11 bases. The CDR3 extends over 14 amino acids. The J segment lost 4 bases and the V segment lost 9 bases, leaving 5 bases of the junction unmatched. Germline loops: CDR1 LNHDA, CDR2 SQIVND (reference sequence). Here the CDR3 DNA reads TGTGCCAGCTCCGGGACAGGGGGGAATCAGCCCCAGCATTTT. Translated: CASSGTGGNQPQHF.

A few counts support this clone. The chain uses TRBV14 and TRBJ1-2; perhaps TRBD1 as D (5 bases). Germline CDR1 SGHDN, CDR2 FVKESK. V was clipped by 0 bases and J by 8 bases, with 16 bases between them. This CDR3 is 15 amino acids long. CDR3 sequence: CASSQDLTGPFGYTF. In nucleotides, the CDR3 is TGTGCCAGCAGCCAAGATCTTACGGGACCCTTCGGCTACACCTTC.

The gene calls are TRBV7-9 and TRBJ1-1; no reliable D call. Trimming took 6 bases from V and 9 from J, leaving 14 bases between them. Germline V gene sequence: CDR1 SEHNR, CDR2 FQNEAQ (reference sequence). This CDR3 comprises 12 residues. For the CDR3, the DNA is TGTGCCAGCAGATGGAGGGCGGACCAAGCTTTCTTT. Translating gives CASRWRADQAFF.

The CDR3 reads CASSIGTGTYEQYF. Here the CDR3 DNA reads TGTGCCAGTAGTATAGGGACAGGAACCTACGAGCAGTACTTC. The rearrangement uses TRBV19 and TRBJ2-7, with TRBD1 matching 7 bases. The junction had 2 bases not matched to a gene; V was cut back by 1 base and J by 2 bases. The CDR3 length is 14 residues. The germline V gene has CDR1 LNHDA and CDR2 SQIVND (reference sequence).

CDR3 coding DNA: TGTGCCAGCAGGAGGGGACAGAACAATCAGCCCCAGCATTTT. Protein: CASRRGQNNQPQHF. The chain links TRBV6-6 to TRBJ1-5; 7 positions agree with TRBD1. Per germline, CDR1 MNHNY and CDR2 SVGAGI (reference sequence). With V trimmed by 6 bases and J by 3 bases, 5 bases remained unmatched. CDR3 length: 14 residues.

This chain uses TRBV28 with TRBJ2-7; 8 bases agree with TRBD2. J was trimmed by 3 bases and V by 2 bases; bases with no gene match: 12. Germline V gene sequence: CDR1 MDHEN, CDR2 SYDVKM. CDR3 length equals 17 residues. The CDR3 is CASSLPRGAGDGYEQYF. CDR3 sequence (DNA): TGTGCCAGCAGTTTACCCCGGGGAGCGGGGGATGGCTACGAGCAGTACTTC.

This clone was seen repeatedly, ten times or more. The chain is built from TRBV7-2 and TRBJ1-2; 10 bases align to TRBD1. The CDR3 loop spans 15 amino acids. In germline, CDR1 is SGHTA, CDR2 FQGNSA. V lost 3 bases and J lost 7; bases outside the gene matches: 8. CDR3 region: CASSLSRQGAGGYTF. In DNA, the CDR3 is TGTGCCAGCAGCTTGAGCCGACAGGGGGCAGGTGGCTACACCTTC.

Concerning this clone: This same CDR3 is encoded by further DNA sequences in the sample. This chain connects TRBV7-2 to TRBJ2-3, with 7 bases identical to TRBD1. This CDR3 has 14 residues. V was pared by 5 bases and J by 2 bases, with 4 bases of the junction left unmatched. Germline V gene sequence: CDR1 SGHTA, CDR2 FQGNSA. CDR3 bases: TGTGCCAGCAGCAAGACAGGGTCCACAGATACGCAGTATTTT. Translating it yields CASSKTGSTDTQYF.

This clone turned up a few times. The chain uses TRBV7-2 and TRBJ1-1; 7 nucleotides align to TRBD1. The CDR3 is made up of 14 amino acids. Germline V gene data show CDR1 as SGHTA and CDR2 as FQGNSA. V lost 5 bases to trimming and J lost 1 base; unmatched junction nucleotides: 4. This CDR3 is CASSEQGRNTEAFF. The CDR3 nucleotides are TGTGCCAGCAGCGAACAGGGGAGGAACACTGAAGCTTTCTTT.